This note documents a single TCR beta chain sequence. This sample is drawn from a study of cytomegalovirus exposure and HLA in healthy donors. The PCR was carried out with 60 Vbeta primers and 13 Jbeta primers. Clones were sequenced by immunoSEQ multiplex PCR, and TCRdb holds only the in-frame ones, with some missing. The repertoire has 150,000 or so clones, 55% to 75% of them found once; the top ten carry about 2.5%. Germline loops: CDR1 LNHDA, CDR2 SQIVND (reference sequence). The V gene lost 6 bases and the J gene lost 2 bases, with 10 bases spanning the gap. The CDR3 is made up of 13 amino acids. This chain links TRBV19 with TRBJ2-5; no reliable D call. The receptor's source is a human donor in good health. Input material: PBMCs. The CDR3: CASSNRPQETQYF. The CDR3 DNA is TGTGCCAGTAGCAACAGACCTCAAGAGACCCAGTACTTC.